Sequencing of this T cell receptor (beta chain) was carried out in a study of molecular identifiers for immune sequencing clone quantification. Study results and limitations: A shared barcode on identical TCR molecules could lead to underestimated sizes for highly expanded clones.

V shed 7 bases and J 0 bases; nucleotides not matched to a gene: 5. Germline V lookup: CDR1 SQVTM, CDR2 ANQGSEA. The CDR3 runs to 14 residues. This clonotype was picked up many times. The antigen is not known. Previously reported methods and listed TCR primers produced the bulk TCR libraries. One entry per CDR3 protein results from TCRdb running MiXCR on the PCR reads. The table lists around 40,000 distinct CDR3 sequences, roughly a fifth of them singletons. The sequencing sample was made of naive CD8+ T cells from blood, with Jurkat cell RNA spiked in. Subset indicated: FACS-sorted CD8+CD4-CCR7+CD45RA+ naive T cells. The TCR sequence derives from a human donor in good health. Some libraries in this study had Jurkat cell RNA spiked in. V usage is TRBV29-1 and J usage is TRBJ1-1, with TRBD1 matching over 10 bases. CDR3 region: CSAWTGGMNTEAFF. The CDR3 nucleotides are TGCAGCGCCTGGACAGGGGGGATGAACACTGAAGCTTTCTTT.